Sequencing of this T cell receptor beta chain was carried out in a study of T-cell reconstitution after alpha-beta-depleted transplantation in children. This clonotype showed up many times. V lost 5 bases and J lost 1, with 12 bases in between. CDR3 length: 14 residues. Unique molecular identifiers were incorporated during preparation of the TCRbeta library. TCRdb recomputed calls from the PCR reads with MiXCR, one row per CDR3 protein. The table lists 780,000 or so distinct CDR3 sequences, roughly 15% of them singletons. The material was PBMCs, mostly from graft donor cells, obtained 360 days after TCRalphabeta/CD19-depleted stem cell transplant. The chain carries TRBV12-3 or TRBV12-4 and TRBJ2-7; D is perhaps TRBD2 (6 bases). The source is a male patient younger than 18 who had a stem cell transplant for acute lymphoblastic leukemia, so the T cells may come from the graft donor. This CDR3 is CASSKATRSYEQYF. The CDR3 DNA sequence: TGTGCCAGCAGTAAGGCGACTAGGTCCTACGAGCAGTACTTC.